The sequence of this TCR beta chain was determined in a study of blood T cell repertoires in COVID-19. Overall study context: The origin of the acute and convalescent COVID-19 samples was the United States, Italy and Spain. Sample material is recorded as cDNA or gDNA derived from T cells, B-cell-depleted T cells, or PBMCs.

In the study's own analysis: Estimated nucleated cell counts came from reference gene primer amplification. Assay: immunoSEQ multiplex PCR; the TCRdb copy retains only in-frame clones and omits some. The DNA was the basis for D and trimming; V, J and clone size are from that table. The data show fewer than 200,000 clones, approximately 85% seen once. V lost 2 bases and J 8 bases, leaving 13 bases between the germline ends. Germline CDR1 reads SGHRS; CDR2 reads YFSETQ. The CDR3 totals 13 residues. This chain links TRBV5-1 with TRBJ1-1; D not resolved. Sequenced: peripheral blood. The clonotype comes from a man between 60 and 75 years old who had recovered from COVID-19. CDR3 DNA sequence: TGCGCCAGCAGCTTTGGATCAGCGGGAGAAGCTTTCTTT. Protein sequence: CASSFGSAGEAFF.